Described below is a single T cell receptor beta chain sequence and its context. Its target is not known. The data were obtained in a study of cytomegalovirus exposure and HLA in healthy donors. Unmatched junction bases numbered 13, after V lost 4 bases and J lost 3 bases. The CDR3 covers 16 residues. Germline CDR1 is SGHRS and CDR2 is YFSETQ. Study-wide points: Rare TCR sequences dominated, though some public TCRs recurred in many donors.

The PCR ran on 60 Vbeta and 13 Jbeta primers. The assay was immunoSEQ multiplex PCR, and TCRdb's table has in-frame clones only and misses some. The table shows about 140,000 clones, with 70% to 90% occurring only once. The sample comprised PBMCs. This receptor was obtained from a middle-aged man in good health and CMV-seronegative. This chain connects TRBV5-1 to TRBJ2-7, with TRBD2 matching over 7 bases. CDR3 protein: CASSGEPGGSFYEQYF. The CDR3 DNA follows: TGCGCCAGCAGCGGTGAACCCGGGGGGTCCTTCTACGAGCAGTACTTC.